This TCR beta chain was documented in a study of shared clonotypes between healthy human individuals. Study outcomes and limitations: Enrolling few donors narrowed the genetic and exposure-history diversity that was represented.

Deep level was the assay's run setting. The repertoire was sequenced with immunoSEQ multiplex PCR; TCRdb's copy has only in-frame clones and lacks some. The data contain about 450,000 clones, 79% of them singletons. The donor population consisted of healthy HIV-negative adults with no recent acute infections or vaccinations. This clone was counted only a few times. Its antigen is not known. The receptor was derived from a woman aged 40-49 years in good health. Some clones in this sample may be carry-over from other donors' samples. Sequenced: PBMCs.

The DNA for the CDR3 is TGTGCCAGCAGCTTTGGTCGGGATAATGAAAAACTGTTTTTT. Translated, it gives CASSFGRDNEKLFF. The chain recombines TRBV5-6 with TRBJ1-4; D is ambiguous. The CDR3 has 14 residues. The germline gives CDR1 SGHDT, CDR2 YYEEEE. V lost 2 bases and J 4 bases, leaving 9 bases between the germline ends.